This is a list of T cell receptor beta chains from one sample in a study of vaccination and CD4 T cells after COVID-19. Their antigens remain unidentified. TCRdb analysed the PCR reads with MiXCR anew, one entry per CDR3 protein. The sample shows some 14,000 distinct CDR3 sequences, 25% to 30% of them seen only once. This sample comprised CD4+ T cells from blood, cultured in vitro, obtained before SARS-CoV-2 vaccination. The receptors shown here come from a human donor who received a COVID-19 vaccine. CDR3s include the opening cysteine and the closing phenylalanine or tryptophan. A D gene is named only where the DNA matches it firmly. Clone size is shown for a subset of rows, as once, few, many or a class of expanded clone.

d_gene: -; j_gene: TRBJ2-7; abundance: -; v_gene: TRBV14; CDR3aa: CASSQDEEEANYEQYF; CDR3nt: TGTGCCAGCAGCCAAGATGAAGAGGAGGCTAATTACGAGCAGTACTTC
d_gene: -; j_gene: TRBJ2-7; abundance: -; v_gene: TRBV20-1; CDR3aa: CSARSWGPYYEQYF; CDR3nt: TGCAGTGCTAGATCCTGGGGTCCCTACTACGAGCAGTACTTC
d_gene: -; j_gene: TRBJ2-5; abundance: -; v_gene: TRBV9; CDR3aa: CASSFSAARETQYF; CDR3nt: TGTGCCAGCAGCTTTTCAGCCGCGAGGGAGACCCAGTACTTC
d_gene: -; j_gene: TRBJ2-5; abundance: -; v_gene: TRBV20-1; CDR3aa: CSADPGTFQETQYF; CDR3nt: TGCAGTGCTGACCCCGGGACATTCCAAGAGACCCAGTACTTC
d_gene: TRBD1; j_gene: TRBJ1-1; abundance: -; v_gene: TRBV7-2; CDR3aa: CASSLGGTGRTEAFF; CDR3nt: TGTGCCAGCAGCCTAGGAGGGACAGGGAGGACTGAAGCTTTCTTT
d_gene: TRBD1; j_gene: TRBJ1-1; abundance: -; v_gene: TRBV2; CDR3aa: CASTLLDRAAIRAFF; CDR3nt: TGTGCCAGCACCCTACTTGACAGGGCCGCTATTCGAGCTTTCTTT
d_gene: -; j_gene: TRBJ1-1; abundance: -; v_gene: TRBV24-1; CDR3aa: CATRLGAEAFF; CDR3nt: TGTGCCACCAGGCTAGGGGCTGAAGCTTTCTTT
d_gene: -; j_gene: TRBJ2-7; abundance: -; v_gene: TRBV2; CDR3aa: CASSVEWGADEQYF; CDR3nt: TGTGCCAGCAGTGTTGAATGGGGAGCCGACGAGCAGTACTTC
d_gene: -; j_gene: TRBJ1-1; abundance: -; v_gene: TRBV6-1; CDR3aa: CATTREGTFF; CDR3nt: TGTGCCACCACACGAGAGGGAACTTTCTTT
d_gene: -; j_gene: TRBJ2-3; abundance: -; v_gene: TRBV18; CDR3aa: CASSPRHGTDTQYF; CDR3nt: TGTGCCAGCTCACCAAGACACGGCACAGATACGCAGTATTTT
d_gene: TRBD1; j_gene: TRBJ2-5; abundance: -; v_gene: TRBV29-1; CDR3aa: CSVGGHRGWGETQYF; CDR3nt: TGCAGCGTCGGAGGACACAGGGGATGGGGAGAGACCCAGTACTTC
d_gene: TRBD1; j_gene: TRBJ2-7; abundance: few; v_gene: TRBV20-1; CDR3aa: CSANRAWTGGNEQYF; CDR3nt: TGCAGTGCCAACCGAGCCTGGACAGGGGGCAACGAGCAGTACTTC
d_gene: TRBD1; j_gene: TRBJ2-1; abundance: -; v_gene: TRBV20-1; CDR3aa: CSASGTGTYNEQFF; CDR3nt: TGCAGTGCTAGTGGGACAGGGACCTACAATGAGCAGTTCTTC
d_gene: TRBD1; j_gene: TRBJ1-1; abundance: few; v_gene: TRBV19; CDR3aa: CASSTQPRQGEAFF; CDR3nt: TGTGCCAGTAGTACCCAACCCCGACAGGGGGAAGCTTTCTTT
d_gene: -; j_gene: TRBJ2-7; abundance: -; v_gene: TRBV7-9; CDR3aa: CASSLGRGGRTSYEQYF; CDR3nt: TGTGCCAGCAGCTTAGGGAGGGGGGGCCGAACCTCCTACGAGCAGTACTTC
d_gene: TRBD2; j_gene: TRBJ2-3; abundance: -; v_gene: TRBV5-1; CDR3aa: CASSWSSGGTTDTQYF; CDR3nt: TGCGCCAGCAGCTGGAGTAGCGGGGGTACCACAGATACGCAGTATTTT
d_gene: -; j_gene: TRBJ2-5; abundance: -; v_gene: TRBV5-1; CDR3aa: CASSLGVGEETQYF; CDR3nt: TGCGCCAGCAGCTTGGGAGTGGGGGAAGAGACCCAGTACTTC
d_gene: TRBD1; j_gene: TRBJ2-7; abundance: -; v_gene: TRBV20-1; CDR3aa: CSARGTGREQYF; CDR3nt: TGCAGTGCTAGAGGGACAGGGCGGGAGCAGTACTTC
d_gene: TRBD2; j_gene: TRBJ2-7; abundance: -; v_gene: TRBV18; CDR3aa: CASSPNGPGTSYEQYF; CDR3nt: TGTGCCAGCTCACCCAACGGGCCCGGGACTAGCTACGAGCAGTACTTC
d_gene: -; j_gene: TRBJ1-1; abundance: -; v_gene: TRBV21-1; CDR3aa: CASSKVVGSGGRIDTEAFF; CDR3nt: TGTGCCAGCAGCAAAGTAGTGGGTAGCGGGGGGCGCATTGACACTGAAGCTTTCTTT
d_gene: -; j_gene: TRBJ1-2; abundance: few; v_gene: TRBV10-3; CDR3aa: CAIGQYGYTF; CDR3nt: TGTGCCATCGGACAGTATGGCTACACCTTC